This T cell receptor (beta chain) was retrieved from a study of CD8 T cells in Susac syndrome. The RNA input was about 0.5 to 1 ug, and it was reverse transcribed with random hexamers. TCRdb itself ran the immunoSEQ multiplex PCR reads through MiXCR, one entry per CDR3 protein. In the table there are 90,000 to 150,000 distinct CDR3 sequences, under 95% of which are singletons. The T cells that were sequenced for TCR beta were CD8+ and CD4+ cells from blood. Both CD4+ and CD8+ T cells were negatively isolated, and TEMRA cells underwent FACS enrichment. The receptor's source is a human donor in good health. Material: CD8+ T cells from PBMCs.

The CDR3 nucleotides are TGTGCCAGTCGGCAACGAAGCAATCAGCCCCAGCATTTT. Translating gives CASRQRSNQPQHF. The chain carries TRBV11-2 and TRBJ1-5; D call uncertain. The CDR3 runs 13 residues. Germline values: CDR1 SGHAT, CDR2 FQNNGV. V lost 9 bases to trimming and J lost 1 base, with 10 bases between them.